This TCR beta chain was sequenced for a study of blood T cell repertoires in COVID-19. Study overall: Donors in the United States, Italy and Spain gave samples during acute or convalescent COVID-19. T cells, B-cell-depleted T cells, or PBMCs provided the cDNA or gDNA that served as material.

Per the authors' pipeline: Amplification from reference gene primers served as the basis for estimated nucleated cell counts. The protocol was immunoSEQ multiplex PCR, while the TCRdb copy is restricted to in-frame clones and leaves out a portion. That table furnishes V, J and clone size, whereas the DNA furnished D and trimming. The sample includes roughly 150,000 clones, around 80% of them seen just once. Germline V lookup: CDR1 LNHDA, CDR2 SQIVND (reference sequence). The CDR3 runs 14 residues. The J segment lost 8 bases and the V segment lost 4 bases, leaving 8 bases of the junction unmatched. The TCR originated in a woman between 65 and 79 years old who had recovered from COVID-19. Sequencing was carried out using peripheral blood. This sequence joins TRBV19 and TRBJ2-1; TRBD2 matches 7 bases. The CDR3 sequence is CASSTGLGRDEQFF. The CDR3 bases are TGTGCCAGTAGTACCGGACTAGGTCGCGATGAGCAGTTCTTC.